This T cell receptor (beta chain) was captured by sequencing in a study of blood T cell repertoires in COVID-19. Looking at the study overall: Spain, Italy and the United States supplied samples that represented acute and convalescent COVID-19. T cells, B-cell-depleted T cells, or PBMCs supplied cDNA or gDNA.

Study processing details: Amplified reference gene primers provided the basis for estimating nucleated cell counts. The repertoire was sequenced with immunoSEQ multiplex PCR; TCRdb's copy has only in-frame clones and lacks some. V and J calls and clone size follow that table, whereas D and trimming were derived from the DNA. The table shows about 98,000 clones, with around 82% occurring only once. The material sequenced was peripheral blood. This TCR came from a man between 65 and 85 years old with active or convalescent COVID-19.

CDR3 nucleotides: TGCGCCAGCAGCTCCGGAGGGACTAGCGGGGGCCTCTCCTACGAGCAGTACTTC. Amino acids: CASSSGGTSGGLSYEQYF. V gene TRBV5-1 combines with J gene TRBJ2-7, with TRBD2 matching over 14 bases. The CDR3 spans 18 residues. Germline V gene sequence: CDR1 SGHRS, CDR2 YFSETQ. Losses at the gene ends were 3 bases for V and 0 bases for J; bases not matched to a gene: 8.